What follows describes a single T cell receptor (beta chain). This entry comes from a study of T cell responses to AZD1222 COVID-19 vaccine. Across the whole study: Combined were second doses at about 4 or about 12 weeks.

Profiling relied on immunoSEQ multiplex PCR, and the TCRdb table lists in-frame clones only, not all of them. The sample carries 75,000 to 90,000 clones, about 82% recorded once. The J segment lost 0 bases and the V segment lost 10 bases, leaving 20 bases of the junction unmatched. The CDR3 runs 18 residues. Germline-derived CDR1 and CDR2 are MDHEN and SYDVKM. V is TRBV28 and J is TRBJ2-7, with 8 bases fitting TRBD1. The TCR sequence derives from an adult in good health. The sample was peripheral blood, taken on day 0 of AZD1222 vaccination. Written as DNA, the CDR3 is TGTGCCACCAGGATTCCTCGAAACCCCAGGGGGCCCTCCTACGAGCAGTACTTC. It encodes CATRIPRNPRGPSYEQYF.